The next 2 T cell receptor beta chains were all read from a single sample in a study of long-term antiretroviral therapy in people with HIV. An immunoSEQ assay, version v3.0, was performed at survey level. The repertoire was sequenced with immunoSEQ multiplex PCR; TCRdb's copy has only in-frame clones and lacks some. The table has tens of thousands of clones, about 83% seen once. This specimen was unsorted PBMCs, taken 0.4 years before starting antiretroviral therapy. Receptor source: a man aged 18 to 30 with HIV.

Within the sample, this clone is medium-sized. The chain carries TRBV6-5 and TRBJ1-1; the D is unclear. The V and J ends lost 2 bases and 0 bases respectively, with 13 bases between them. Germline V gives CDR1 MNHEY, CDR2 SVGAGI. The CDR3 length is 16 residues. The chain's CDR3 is CASSYGVPSMNTEAFF. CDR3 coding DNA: TGTGCCAGCAGTTACGGAGTTCCATCAATGAACACTGAAGCTTTCTTT.

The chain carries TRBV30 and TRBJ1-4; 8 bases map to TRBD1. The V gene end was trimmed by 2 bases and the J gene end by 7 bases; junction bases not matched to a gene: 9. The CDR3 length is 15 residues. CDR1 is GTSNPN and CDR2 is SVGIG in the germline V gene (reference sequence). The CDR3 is CAWSRTGGVGEKLFF. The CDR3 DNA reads TGTGCCTGGAGTAGAACAGGGGGGGTGGGTGAAAAACTGTTTTTT.